This T cell receptor beta chain was recorded in a study of T cells in localized non-small cell lung cancer. The germline CDR1 and CDR2 sequences are SNHLY and FYNNEI. This CDR3 comprises 15 residues. V lost 4 bases, J lost 4 bases, and 9 bases stayed unmatched. TCRdb's table, derived via immunoSEQ multiplex PCR, lists solely in-frame clones and lacks some. The sample has more than 12,000 clones; around 83% are singletons. A note on this clone: What it binds is unknown.

Whole-study results and caveats: Without multi-region sequencing, intratumor heterogeneity could not be excluded. Uninvolved adjacent lung had the highest recorded T cell clonality, with tumor below it.

The TCR was taken from a woman aged 35-75 years with stage I lung adenocarcinoma. The chain carries TRBV2 and TRBJ2-5, with 7 bases lining up with TRBD2. Sequencing used peripheral blood, obtained before any cancer treatment. This CDR3 reads CASSGGRLARETQYF. Here the CDR3 DNA reads TGTGCCAGCAGTGGAGGCAGACTAGCCCGAGAGACCCAGTACTTC.